This TCR beta chain was sequenced during a study of T cells in localized non-small cell lung cancer. CDR3 length: 12 amino acids. Germline assignment: CDR1 SEHNR and CDR2 FQNEAQ (reference sequence). Trimming removed 1 base from V and 11 bases from J, with 10 bases in between. Sequencing was performed with immunoSEQ multiplex PCR; in TCRdb, only in-frame clones are kept and a portion is missing. This sample yields approximately 41,000 clones, of which about nine tenths are seen a single time; about 2.6% belongs to the top ten. The starting material was peripheral blood, obtained before any cancer treatment. This chain links TRBV7-9 with TRBJ2-3; D unclear. The clonotype originates from a female donor older than 55 with stage I squamous cell lung carcinoma. The CDR3 sequence: CASSLVDAQQYF. The CDR3, as DNA: TGTGCCAGCAGCTTAGTTGACGCACAGCAGTATTTT.